This T cell receptor beta chain derives from a study of Ad26.COV2.S vaccination and SARS-CoV-2 variants. About the research overall: The study gave Ad26.COV2.S intramuscularly, once or twice 56 days apart. Study-wide results and caveats: Researchers cautioned that TCR breadth and depth analyses may have underestimated total T cell responses. Participants in the vaccine arm had higher spike-specific TCR breadth; placebo recipients had lower.

With regard to this clone: Its target is unknown.

The treatment here: over 15 received Ad26.COV2.S at low or high dose, single or two shots; about 5 received placebo; per-sample allocation not given. The study sampled participants on day 63 after the first vaccine or placebo injection. Immunization relied on an Ad26 vector, which expressed Wuhan-strain SARS-CoV-2 spike. Trimming stripped 1 base from V and 7 bases from J, with 11 bases between. This CDR3 has 14 amino acids. Germline V gene sequence: CDR1 LNHDA, CDR2 SQIVND (reference sequence). The assay was immunoSEQ multiplex PCR, and TCRdb's table has in-frame clones only and misses some. The sample carries over 400,000 clones, 80% to 95% recorded once.

This chain links TRBV19 with TRBJ2-1; possibly TRBD2 for D (5 bases). This sample comprised peripheral blood, obtained in a trial of Ad26.COV2.S vaccine versus placebo. The receptor was isolated from a person between 18 and 65 years old who received the Ad26.COV2.S COVID-19 vaccine or a placebo. CDR3 sequence: CASSIGGLWNEQFF. In DNA form, the CDR3 reads TGTGCCAGTAGTATAGGAGGGTTGTGGAATGAGCAGTTCTTC.